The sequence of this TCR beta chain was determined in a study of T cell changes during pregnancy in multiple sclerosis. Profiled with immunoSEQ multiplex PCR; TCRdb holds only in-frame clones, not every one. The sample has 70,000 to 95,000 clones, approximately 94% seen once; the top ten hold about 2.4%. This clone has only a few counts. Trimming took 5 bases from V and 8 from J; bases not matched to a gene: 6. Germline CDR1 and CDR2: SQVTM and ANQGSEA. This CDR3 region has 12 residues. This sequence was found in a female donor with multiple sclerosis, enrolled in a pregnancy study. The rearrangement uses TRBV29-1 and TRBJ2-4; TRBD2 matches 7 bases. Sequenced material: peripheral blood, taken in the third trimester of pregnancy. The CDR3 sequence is CSVILGRDIQYF. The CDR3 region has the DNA TGCAGCGTTATCCTGGGGAGGGACATTCAGTACTTC. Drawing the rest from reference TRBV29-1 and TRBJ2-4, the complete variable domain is SAVISQKPSRDICQRGTSLTIQCQVDSQVTMMFWYRQQPGQSLTLIATANQGSEATYESGFVIDKFPISRPNLTFSTLTVSNMSPEDSSIYLCSVILGRDIQYFGAGTRLSVL.